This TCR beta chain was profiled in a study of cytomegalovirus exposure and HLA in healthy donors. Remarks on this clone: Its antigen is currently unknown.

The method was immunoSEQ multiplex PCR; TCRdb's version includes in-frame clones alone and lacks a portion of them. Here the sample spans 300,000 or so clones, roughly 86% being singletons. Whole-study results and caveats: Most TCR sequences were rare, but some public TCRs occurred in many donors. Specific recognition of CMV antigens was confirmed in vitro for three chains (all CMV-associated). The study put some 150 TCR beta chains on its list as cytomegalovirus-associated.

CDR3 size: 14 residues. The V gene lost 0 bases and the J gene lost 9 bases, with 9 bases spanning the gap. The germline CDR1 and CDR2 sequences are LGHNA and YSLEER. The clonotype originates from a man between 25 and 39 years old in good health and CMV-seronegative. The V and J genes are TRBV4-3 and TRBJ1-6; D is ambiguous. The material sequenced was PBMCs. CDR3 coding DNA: TGCGCCAGCAGCCAAGATCGAGAGGCTTCACCCCTCCACTTT. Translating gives CASSQDREASPLHF.